These 8 T cell receptor beta chains originate from one sample sequenced in a study of blood T cell repertoires in COVID-19. Produced via immunoSEQ multiplex PCR; TCRdb's table is partial and in-frame only. Among roughly 200,000 clones, approximately 85% were seen once, and the ten largest hold approximately 10%. The specimen sequenced was peripheral blood. The receptors were gathered from a human donor with active or convalescent COVID-19. The donor label of this sample is uncertain.

This chain joins TRBV21-1 and TRBJ2-7; the DNA was not used to check the table's D call, TRBD1. TRBV21-1 is marked as a pseudogene. The CDR3 totals 18 residues. The CDR3 bases are TGTGCCAGCAGCAAAGCGGGTAAAAATTGGGACAGGGGTTACGAGCAGTACTTC. It specifies CASSKAGKNWDRGYEQYF.

The J gene is TRBJ2-7, the V gene TRBV11-1, with 7 bases that match TRBD1. The CDR3 length is 15 residues. The V gene's germline CDR1 is SGHAT and CDR2 FQDESV (reference sequence). The junction had 5 bases not matched to a gene; V was cut back by 1 base and J by 2 bases. Here the CDR3 reads CASSLVTGVPYEQYF. In DNA form, the CDR3 reads TGTGCCAGCAGCTTAGTAACAGGGGTCCCCTACGAGCAGTACTTC. Filled out from reference TRBV11-1 and TRBJ2-7, the complete variable domain reads EAEVAQSPRYKITEKSQAVAFWCDPISGHATLYWYRQILGQGPELLVQFQDESVVDDSQLPKDRFSAERLKGVDSTLKIQPAELGDSAMYLCASSLVTGVPYEQYFGPGTRLTVT.

This chain uses TRBV7-2 with TRBJ2-3; 11 nucleotides match TRBD2. The CDR3 length is 15 residues. Germline CDR1 is SGHTA and CDR2 is FQGNSA. V lost 5 bases and J lost 5; bases outside the gene matches: 6. DNA for the CDR3: TGTGCCAGCAGCATTAGCGGGGGGGCTGGAGATACGCAGTATTTT. Protein product: CASSISGGAGDTQYF. Full variable domain (remainder filled in from reference TRBV7-2 and TRBJ2-3): GAGVSQSPSNKVTEKGKDVELRCDPISGHTALYWYRQSLGQGLEFLIYFQGNSAPDKSGLPSDRFSAERTGGSVSTLTIQRTQQEDSAVYLCASSISGGAGDTQYFGPGTRLTVL.

The genes are TRBV18 and TRBJ2-7; 8 bases map to TRBD2. With 6 bases clipped from V and 4 bases from J, the junction kept 11 bases outside the gene matches. CDR3 length: 15 residues. The germline CDR1 and CDR2 sequences are KGHSH and LQKENI. In DNA, the CDR3 is TGTGCCAGCTCGCGGGATAAACTAGCGGTATACGAGCAGTACTTC. It is translated as CASSRDKLAVYEQYF.

The rearrangement joins TRBV2 to TRBJ2-7; 10 bases agree with TRBD2. The CDR3 covers 15 residues. The germline V gene encodes CDR1 SNHLY and CDR2 FYNNEI. The V segment lost 3 bases and the J segment 3 bases; nucleotides outside the gene matches: 5. CDR3 amino acids: CASSERLAGVYEQYF. The CDR3 DNA follows: TGTGCCAGCAGTGAGAGGCTAGCGGGAGTCTACGAGCAGTACTTC.

The V gene is TRBV11-2, the J gene TRBJ2-7; D uncertain. Per germline, CDR1 SGHAT and CDR2 FQNNGV. There are 13 residues in the CDR3. Trimming cost V 1 base and J 12 bases, with 16 bases left between them. CDR3 coding DNA: TGTGCCAGCAGCTTAGCCAACCCACCGGTTCCGTACTTC. This codes for CASSLANPPVPYF.

This clone was detected once. The chain is built from TRBV5-6 and TRBJ2-7; 10 bases match TRBD2. This CDR3 spans 15 amino acids. Germline V CDR1 and CDR2: SGHDT, YYEEEE. The V gene end was trimmed by 1 base and the J gene end by 6 bases; junction bases not matched to a gene: 7. CDR3 sequence reads: CASSLRASGRGEQYF. DNA of the CDR3: TGTGCCAGCAGCTTGAGGGCTAGCGGGAGAGGCGAGCAGTACTTC. Supplemented by reference TRBV5-6 and TRBJ2-7, the full variable domain reads DAGVTQSPTHLIKTRGQQVTLRCSPKSGHDTVSWYQQALGQGPQFIFQYYEEEERQRGNFPDRFSGHQFPNYSSELNVNALLLGDSALYLCASSLRASGRGEQYFGPGTRLTVT.

The chain combines TRBV7-9 with TRBJ2-5; the D gene is possibly TRBD2 (6 bases). Trimming left V 5 bases short and J 5 bases short, with 15 bases between. Germline CDR1 is SEHNR and CDR2 is FQNEAQ (reference sequence). The CDR3 covers 14 residues. CDR3 DNA sequence: TGTGCCAGCAGCCTCCGGGACTTTAGGGAGACCCAGTACTTC. Amino acid sequence: CASSLRDFRETQYF.